Below, one TCR beta chain is given with its context. Its specificity is unknown. Using constant-segment primers, 5'RACE produced TCR alpha and TCR beta cDNA libraries carrying sample barcodes and UMIs. TCRdb called the 5' RACE reads again in MiXCR, with one record for every CDR3 protein. The data show about 560,000 distinct CDR3 sequences, around 16% seen once. The data originate from a study of T-cell memory formation after mild COVID-19. For the study at large: TCR clusters showed largely donor specificity. Overall study findings and caveats: Clones that contracted from day 15 to 85 were balanced CD4/CD8, while later expanders leaned CD4+. Some clones that responded turned up in pre-infection memory, which suggests that cross-reactive memory joined in.

Input material: PBMCs or a T cell subset sorted from them (not recorded which). This sequence originates from an adult woman who had mild COVID-19 (a few samples of this study predate the infection). Cell type and time point are not known.

CDR3 region: CASSLTRSSSYNEQFF. For the CDR3, the DNA is TGTGCCAGCAGCTTAACCCGGAGTAGCTCCTACAATGAGCAGTTCTTC. The chain is built from TRBV7-3 and TRBJ2-1; D is unresolved. The CDR3 sequence is 16 residues long. The germline V gene encodes CDR1 SGHTA and CDR2 FQGTGA. V was shortened by 0 bases and J by 0 bases, with 9 bases between the two germline ends.